The entry below gives a single TCR beta chain sequence along with its context. The antigen is not known. The CDR3 consists of 15 residues. Germline CDR1 reads LGHNA; CDR2 reads YSLEER. J was trimmed by 5 bases and V by 0 bases; bases with no gene match: 4. These data originate in a study of cytomegalovirus exposure and HLA in healthy donors. Study findings and constraints: The investigators catalogued 164 TCR beta chains as cytomegalovirus-associated. Reports described diagnosis of cytomegalovirus status by the classifier as highly specific and sensitive. According to an earlier analysis, most TCR beta V segments yielded productive rearrangements about 87% or about 30% of the time. Donors belonging to an Asian-associated ancestry cluster reportedly showed fewer N-insertions in productive TCRs than the approximately 700-donor mean, according to what a later analysis found.

The PCR was carried out with 60 Vbeta primers and 13 Jbeta primers. The repertoire was sequenced with immunoSEQ multiplex PCR; TCRdb's copy has only in-frame clones and lacks some. The sample has more than 95,000 clones; around 82% are singletons. The source is a woman between 40 and 50 years old in good health and CMV-seronegative. V usage is TRBV4-3 and J usage is TRBJ2-3, with 8 nucleotides matching TRBD1. Sample: PBMCs. For the CDR3, the DNA is TGCGCCAGCAGCCAAGACAGGGGGCAGTTAGATACGCAGTATTTT. Protein product: CASSQDRGQLDTQYF.